The clone carrying this T cell receptor beta chain was found many times. No antigen is known for it. These data come from a study of T cells in Graves' hyperthyroidism and ophthalmopathy. Trimming took off 3 bases at V and 0 bases at J, with 9 bases between the two ends. Germline V gives CDR1 MDHEN, CDR2 SYDVKM. CDR3 length: 15 residues. General study points: A 13 V-J signature model discriminated ophthalmopathy versus stable hyperthyroidism.

Regions amplified from RNA transcripts were the TCR beta CDR3 regions. First-round RT-PCR targeting the TCR CDR3 was performed with the HTBI primer set. From the multiplex PCR reads, TCRdb called clonotypes with MiXCR, one entry per CDR3 protein. The data hold fewer than 300,000 distinct CDR3 sequences, with approximately 26% observed a single time. The gene calls are TRBV28 and TRBJ1-5, with a possible D match to TRBD1 (5 bases). The receptor was isolated from a man aged 40-50 years with Graves' hyperthyroidism that later progressed to Graves' ophthalmopathy. Sequenced: blood. The DNA of the CDR3 is TGTGCCAGCAGTTTTGGGGGTTTTAGCAATCAGCCCCAGCATTTT. The encoded protein is CASSFGGFSNQPQHF. The whole variable domain, remainder taken from reference TRBV28 and TRBJ1-5, is DVKVTQSSRYLVKRTGEKVFLECVQDMDHENMFWYRQDPGLGLRLIYFSYDVKMKEKGDIPEGYSVSREKKERFSLILESASTNQTSMYLCASSFGGFSNQPQHFGDGTRLSIL.